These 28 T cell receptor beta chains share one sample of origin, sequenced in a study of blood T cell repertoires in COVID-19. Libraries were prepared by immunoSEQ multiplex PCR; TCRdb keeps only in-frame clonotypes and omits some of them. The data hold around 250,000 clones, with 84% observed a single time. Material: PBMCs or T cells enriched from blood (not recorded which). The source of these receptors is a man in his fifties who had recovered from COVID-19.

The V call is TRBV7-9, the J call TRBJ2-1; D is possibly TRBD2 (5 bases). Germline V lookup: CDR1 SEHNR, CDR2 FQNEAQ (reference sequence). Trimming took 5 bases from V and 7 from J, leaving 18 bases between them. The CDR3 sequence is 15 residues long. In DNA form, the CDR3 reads TGTGCCAGCAGCCCTGTCGCGGGCCGGCAGAATGAGCAGTTCTTC. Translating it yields CASSPVAGRQNEQFF.

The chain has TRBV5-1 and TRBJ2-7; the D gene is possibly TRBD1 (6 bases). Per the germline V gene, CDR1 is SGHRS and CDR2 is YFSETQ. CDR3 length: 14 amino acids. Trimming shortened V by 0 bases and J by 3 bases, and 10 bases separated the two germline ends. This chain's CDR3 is CASSLGGQFYEQYF. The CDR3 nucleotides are TGCGCCAGCAGCTTGGGCGGACAGTTCTACGAGCAGTACTTC. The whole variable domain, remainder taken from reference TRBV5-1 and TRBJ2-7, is KAGVTQTPRYLIKTRGQQVTLSCSPISGHRSVSWYQQTPGQGLQFLFEYFSETQRNKGNFPGRFSGRQFSNSRSEMNVSTLELGDSALYLCASSLGGQFYEQYFGPGTRLTVT.

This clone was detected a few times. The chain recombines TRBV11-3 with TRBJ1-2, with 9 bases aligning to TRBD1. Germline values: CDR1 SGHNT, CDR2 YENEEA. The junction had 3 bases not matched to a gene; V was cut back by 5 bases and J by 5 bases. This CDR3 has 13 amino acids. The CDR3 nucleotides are TGTGCCAGCAGCCCCGGGACAGGGTATGGCTACACCTTC. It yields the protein CASSPGTGYGYTF. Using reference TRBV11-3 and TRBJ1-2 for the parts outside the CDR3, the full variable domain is EAGVVQSPRYKIIEKKQPVAFWCNPISGHNTLYWYLQNLGQGPELLIRYENEEAVDDSQLPKDRFSAERLKGVDSTLKIQPAELGDSAVYLCASSPGTGYGYTFGSGTRLTVV.

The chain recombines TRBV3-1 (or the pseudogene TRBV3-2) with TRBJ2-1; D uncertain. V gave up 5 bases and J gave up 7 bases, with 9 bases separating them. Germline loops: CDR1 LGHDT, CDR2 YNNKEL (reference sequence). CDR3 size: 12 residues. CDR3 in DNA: TGTGCCAGCAGCTCAAGAACAAATGAGCAGTTCTTC. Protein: CASSSRTNEQFF.

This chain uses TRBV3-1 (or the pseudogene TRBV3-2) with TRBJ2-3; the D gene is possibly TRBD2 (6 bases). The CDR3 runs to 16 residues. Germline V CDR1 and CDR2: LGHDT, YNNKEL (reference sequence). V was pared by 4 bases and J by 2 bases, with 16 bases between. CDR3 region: CASSPVPGLVTDTQYF. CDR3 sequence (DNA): TGTGCCAGCAGCCCAGTCCCGGGACTTGTCACAGATACGCAGTATTTT.

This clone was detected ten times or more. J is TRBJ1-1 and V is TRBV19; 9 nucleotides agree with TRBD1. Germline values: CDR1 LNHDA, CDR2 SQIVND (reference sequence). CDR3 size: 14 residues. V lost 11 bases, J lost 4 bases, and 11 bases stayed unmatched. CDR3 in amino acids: CAATTLDRGTEAFF. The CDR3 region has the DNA TGTGCCGCCACCACCCTGGACAGGGGCACTGAAGCTTTCTTT.

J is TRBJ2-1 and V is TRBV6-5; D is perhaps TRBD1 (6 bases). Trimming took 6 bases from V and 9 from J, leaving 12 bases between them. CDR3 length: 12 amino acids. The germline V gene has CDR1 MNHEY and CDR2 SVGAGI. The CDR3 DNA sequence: TGTGCCAGCAGCCAAACAGGGATTGAGCAGTTCTTC. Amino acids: CASSQTGIEQFF.

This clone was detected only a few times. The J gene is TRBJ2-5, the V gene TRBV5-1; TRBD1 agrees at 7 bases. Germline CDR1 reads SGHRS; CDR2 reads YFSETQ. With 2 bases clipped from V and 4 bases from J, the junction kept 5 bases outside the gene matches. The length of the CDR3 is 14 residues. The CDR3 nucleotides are TGCGCCAGCAGCTTTACAGGGGCCGGAGAGACCCAGTACTTC. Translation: CASSFTGAGETQYF. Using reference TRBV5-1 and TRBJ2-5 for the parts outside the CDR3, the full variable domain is KAGVTQTPRYLIKTRGQQVTLSCSPISGHRSVSWYQQTPGQGLQFLFEYFSETQRNKGNFPGRFSGRQFSNSRSEMNVSTLELGDSALYLCASSFTGAGETQYFGPGTRLLVL.

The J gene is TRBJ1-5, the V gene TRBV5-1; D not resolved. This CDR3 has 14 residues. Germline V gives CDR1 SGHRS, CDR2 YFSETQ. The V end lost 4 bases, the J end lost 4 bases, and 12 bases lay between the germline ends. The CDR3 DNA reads TGCGCCAGCAGCCCGTCAGGTAATAATCAGCCCCAGCATTTT. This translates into CASSPSGNNQPQHF.

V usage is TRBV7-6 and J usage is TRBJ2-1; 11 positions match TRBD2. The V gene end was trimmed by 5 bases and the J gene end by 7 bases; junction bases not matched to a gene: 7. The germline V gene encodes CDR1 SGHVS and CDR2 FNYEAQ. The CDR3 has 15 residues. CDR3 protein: CASSPTSGESNEQFF. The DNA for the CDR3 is TGTGCCAGCAGCCCGACTAGCGGGGAGAGTAATGAGCAGTTCTTC. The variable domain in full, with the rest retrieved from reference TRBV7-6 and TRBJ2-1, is GAGVSQSPRYKVTKRGQDVALRCDPISGHVSLYWYRQALGQGPEFLTYFNYEAQQDKSGLPNDRFSAERPEGSISTLTIQRTEQRDSAMYRCASSPTSGESNEQFFGPGTRLTVL.

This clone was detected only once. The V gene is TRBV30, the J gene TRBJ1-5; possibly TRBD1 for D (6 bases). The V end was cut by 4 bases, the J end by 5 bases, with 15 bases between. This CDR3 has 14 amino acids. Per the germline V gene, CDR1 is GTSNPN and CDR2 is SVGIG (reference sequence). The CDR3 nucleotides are TGTGCCTGGATGGCTTTGGGGGCTGATCAGCCCCAGCATTTT. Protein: CAWMALGADQPQHF.

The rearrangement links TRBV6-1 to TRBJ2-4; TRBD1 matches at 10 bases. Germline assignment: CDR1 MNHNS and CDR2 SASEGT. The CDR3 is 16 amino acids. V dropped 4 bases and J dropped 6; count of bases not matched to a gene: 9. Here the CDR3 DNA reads TGTGCCAGCAGTGGGACAGGGGGGACCGGGAGAAACATTCAGTACTTC. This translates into CASSGTGGTGRNIQYF.

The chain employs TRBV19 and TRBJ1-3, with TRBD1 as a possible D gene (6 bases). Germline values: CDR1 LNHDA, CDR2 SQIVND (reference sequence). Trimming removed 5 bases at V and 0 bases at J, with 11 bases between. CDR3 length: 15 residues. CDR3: CASSRLTGSGNTIYF. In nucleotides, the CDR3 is TGTGCCAGTAGTCGATTGACAGGCTCTGGAAACACCATATATTTT.

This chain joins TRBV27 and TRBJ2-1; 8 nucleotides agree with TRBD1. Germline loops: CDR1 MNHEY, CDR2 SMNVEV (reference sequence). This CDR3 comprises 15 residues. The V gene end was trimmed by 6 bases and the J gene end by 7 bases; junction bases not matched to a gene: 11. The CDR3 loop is CASRPGQVHGNEQFF. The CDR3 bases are TGTGCCAGCAGACCGGGACAGGTGCATGGGAATGAGCAGTTCTTC.

The CDR3, as DNA: TGTGCCAGCAGTGAAGCCCTAGGTGGTGGACTTACGCAGTATTTT. Translating it yields CASSEALGGGLTQYF. The gene calls are TRBV6-1 and TRBJ2-3; maybe TRBD2 (5 bases). Germline values: CDR1 MNHNS, CDR2 SASEGT. The CDR3 sequence is 15 residues long. Trimming left V 0 bases short and J 8 bases short, with 15 bases between.

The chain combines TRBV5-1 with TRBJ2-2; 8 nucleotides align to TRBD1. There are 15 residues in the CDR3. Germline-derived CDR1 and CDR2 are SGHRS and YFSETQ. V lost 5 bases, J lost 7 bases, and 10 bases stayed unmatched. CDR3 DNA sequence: TGCGCCAGCAGTCAGGGGGCTGTTAACGGCGGGGAGCTGTTTTTT. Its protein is CASSQGAVNGGELFF.

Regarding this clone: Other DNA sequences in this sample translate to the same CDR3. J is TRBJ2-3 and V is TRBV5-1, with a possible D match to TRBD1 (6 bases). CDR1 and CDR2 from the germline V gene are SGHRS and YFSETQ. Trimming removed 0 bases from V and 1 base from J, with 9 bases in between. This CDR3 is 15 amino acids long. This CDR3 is CASSLATGRTDTQYF. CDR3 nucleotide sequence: TGCGCCAGCAGCTTGGCGACAGGACGCACAGATACGCAGTATTTT.

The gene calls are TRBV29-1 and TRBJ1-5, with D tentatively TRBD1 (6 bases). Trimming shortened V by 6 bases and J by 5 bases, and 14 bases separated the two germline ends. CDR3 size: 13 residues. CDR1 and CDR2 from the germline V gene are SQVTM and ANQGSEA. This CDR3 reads CSVGRNRDQPQHF. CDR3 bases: TGCAGCGTCGGACGGAACAGGGATCAGCCCCAGCATTTT.

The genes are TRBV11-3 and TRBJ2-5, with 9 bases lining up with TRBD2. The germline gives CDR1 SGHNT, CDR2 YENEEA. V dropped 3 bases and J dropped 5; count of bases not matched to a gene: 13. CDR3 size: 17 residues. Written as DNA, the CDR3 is TGTGCCAGCAGCTTCTCCCTGGCGGGAGGGTACTGGGAGACCCAGTACTTC. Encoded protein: CASSFSLAGGYWETQYF.

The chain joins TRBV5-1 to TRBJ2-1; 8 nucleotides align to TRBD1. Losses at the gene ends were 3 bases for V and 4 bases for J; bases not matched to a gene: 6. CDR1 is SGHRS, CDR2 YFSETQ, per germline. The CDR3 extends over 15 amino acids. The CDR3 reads CASSSSGQGYNEQFF. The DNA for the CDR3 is TGCGCCAGCAGCTCTTCCGGACAGGGTTACAATGAGCAGTTCTTC.

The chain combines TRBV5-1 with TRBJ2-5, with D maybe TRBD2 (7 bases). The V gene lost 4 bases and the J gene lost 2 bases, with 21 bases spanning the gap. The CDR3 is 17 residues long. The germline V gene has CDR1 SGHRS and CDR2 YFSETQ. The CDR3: CASSRAGAGASQETQYF. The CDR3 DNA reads TGCGCCAGCAGCCGCGCGGGGGCGGGGGCCTCTCAAGAGACCCAGTACTTC.

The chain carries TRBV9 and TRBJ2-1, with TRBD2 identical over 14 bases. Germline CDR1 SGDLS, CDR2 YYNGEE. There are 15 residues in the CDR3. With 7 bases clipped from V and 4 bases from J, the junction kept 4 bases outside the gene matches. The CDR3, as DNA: TGTGCCAGCGGCCGACTAGCGGGAGGGTACAATGAGCAGTTCTTC. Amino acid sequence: CASGRLAGGYNEQFF.

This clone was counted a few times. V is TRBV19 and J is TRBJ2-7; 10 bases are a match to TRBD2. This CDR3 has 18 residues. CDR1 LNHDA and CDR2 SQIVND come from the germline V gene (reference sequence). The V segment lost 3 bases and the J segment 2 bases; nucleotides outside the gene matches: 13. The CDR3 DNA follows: TGTGCCAGTAGTATTGCCGGGATAGCGGGGGGATTCGCCTACGAGCAGTACTTC. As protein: CASSIAGIAGGFAYEQYF.

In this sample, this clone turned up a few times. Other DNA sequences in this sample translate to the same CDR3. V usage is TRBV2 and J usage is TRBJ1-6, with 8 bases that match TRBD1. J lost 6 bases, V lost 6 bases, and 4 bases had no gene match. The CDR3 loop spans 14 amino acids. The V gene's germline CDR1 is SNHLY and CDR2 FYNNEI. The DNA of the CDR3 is TGTGCCAGCAGGGACAGGGTGTCTAATTCACCCCTCCACTTT. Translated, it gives CASRDRVSNSPLHF.

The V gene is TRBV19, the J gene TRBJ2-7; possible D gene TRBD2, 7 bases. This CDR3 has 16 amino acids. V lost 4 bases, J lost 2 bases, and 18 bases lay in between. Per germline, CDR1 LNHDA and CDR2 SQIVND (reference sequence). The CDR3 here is CASSRTPGEGTYEQYF. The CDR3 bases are TGTGCCAGTAGTAGGACGCCAGGGGAGGGGACCTACGAGCAGTACTTC.

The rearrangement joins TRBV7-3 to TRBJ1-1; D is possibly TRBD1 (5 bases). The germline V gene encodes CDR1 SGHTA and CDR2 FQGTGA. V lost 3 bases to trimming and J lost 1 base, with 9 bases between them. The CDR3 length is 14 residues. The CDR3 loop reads CASSLGHSNTEAFF. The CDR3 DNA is TGTGCCAGCAGCTTGGGGCATTCGAACACTGAAGCTTTCTTT.

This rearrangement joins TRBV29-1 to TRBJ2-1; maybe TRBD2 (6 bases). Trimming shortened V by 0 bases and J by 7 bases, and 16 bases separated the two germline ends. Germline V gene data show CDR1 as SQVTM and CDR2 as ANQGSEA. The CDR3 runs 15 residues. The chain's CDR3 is CSVEDRAGFGNEQFF. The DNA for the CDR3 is TGCAGCGTTGAAGATCGGGCGGGATTCGGTAATGAGCAGTTCTTC.

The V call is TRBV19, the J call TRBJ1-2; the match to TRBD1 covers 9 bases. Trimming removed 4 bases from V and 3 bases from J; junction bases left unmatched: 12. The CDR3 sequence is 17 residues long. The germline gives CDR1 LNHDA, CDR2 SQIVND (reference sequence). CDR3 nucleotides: TGTGCCAGTAGTAAACCGCGTCGACAGGGGGGGGACTATGGCTACACCTTC. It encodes CASSKPRRQGGDYGYTF.